The following is a T cell receptor (beta chain) sequence with its context. There is no known antigen for this receptor. Qualities for individual bases were not recorded, and no much larger clone is one base off. In total, roughly 670 healthy bone marrow donors made up the cohort. Cohort members were all nominally healthy when sampled, although unrecorded immune exposures were likely present. The donor tested CMV seropositive and was one of the 289 seropositive cohort members. Every donor gave a peripheral blood sample, and the peripheral blood mononuclear cells from that sample were used for TCR beta sequencing. The Qiagen DNeasy Blood Extraction Kit was used to extract genomic DNA from the blood cell samples. The data are from a study of cytomegalovirus exposure and HLA in healthy donors (dated by TCRdb to about 2017). As for the study more broadly: According to an earlier analysis of 587 of the donors, about 180 million T cells yielded approximately 120 million unique TCR beta sequences and roughly 280 Gb of sequence data. Because of strong linkage in the cohort, 4 to 6 DR-DQ haplotypes were treated as single units for association and clustering. High-throughput TCR immunosequencing, statistical association of individual TCRs with disease status, and machine learning were combined to predict cytomegalovirus infection status. Donor age, sex, ethnicity and CMV serostatus were collected together with the repertoire data. Using immunosequencing, the study profiled T cell repertoires from 500 to 800 subjects and related those repertoires to cytomegalovirus serostatus. Class I and class II HLA loci were covered by the typing at four-digit resolution. Genome-wide SNP genotypes for about three fifths of the roughly 700 donors were used in a later genetic analysis, which treated that subset as a discovery cohort. The study was designed to test whether signatures of past pathogen exposure could be identified by cataloging public T cell receptors. The genetic ancestry cluster associated with self-reported Caucasian donors included about 81% of the roughly 400 genotyped donors. Roughly 300 gigabases of sequencing data and roughly 90 million unique TCR sequences were included in an early release covering around 650 HLA-typed donors. A later analysis re-examined previously published TCR beta repertoires from more than 650 donors and added high-resolution HLA genotyping to investigate patterns of TCR occurrence. Along with the 666-subject first cohort, a separate validation cohort of approximately 110 different subjects was used. An earlier analysis of 500 to 750 of the donors applied high-throughput TCR beta sequencing to assess whether each TCR beta V gene segment acted as functional or pseudogenic. All discovery cohort repertoires had been generated using a single sequencing platform. Among a few hundred genotyped donors of the cohort, an average of approximately 230,000 unique TCR beta nucleotide sequences were sequenced per donor, roughly 20% of them non-productive. Rather than drawing on any new phenotypic data, the later analysis identified candidate immune exposures from TCR beta sequences and the way those sequences occurred across donors. The number of donors typed differed by locus, with roughly 629-640 for A, B, C, DRB1 and DQB1, 522 for DQA1, over 600 for DPA1, and 400 to 490 for DPB1. On the study overall, not on this receptor specifically: Sequencing depth was assumed to be roughly uniform across donors in the presence/absence analyses, though that assumption may not hold. A later analysis found that most CMV-associated TCR beta chains appeared HLA-restricted, with HLA associations seemingly driven largely by CMV exposure. In a later genetic analysis, fewer N-insertions in productive TCRs were reported among donors in an Asian-associated ancestry cluster than the approximately 670-donor mean. An earlier analysis of approximately 500 of the donors showed that most TCR beta V segments appeared in productive rearrangements either about 87% or about 30% of the time, which broadly matched IMGT annotations. Specific HLA alleles were associated with more than 15,000 TCR beta sequences at a false discovery rate of 0.05 in a later analysis. A group of highly shared sequence variants was considered likely to be a technical artifact of the sequencing pipeline. A later analysis found that HLA-associated TCR beta chains were more clonally expanded and had lower generation probabilities than equally common non-associated chains. CMV serostatus was the only immune exposure information available for the cohort. In a later analysis, the rate of TCR association differed among HLA loci, with DRB1 alleles having the most associated TCRs and HLA-C alleles having the fewest. The earlier analysis of some 540 of the donors excluded some 15 rarely observed V segments, including chromosome 9 orphons, because counts were too low. In both the original and validation cohorts, the classifier was reported to diagnose cytomegalovirus status with high specificity and sensitivity. The authors suggested that the approach could potentially be extended to other disease states and immunological phenotypes. Strong co-occurrence of HLA alleles, especially DR and DQ, made assigning TCR associations to individual alleles difficult. HLA typing was unavailable for some donors at each locus, so association tests used only the typed subset. A later analysis reported that several top co-occurrence clusters appeared linked to parvovirus B19, influenza, CMV and Epstein-Barr virus. The cohort was sequenced for TCR beta chains only, and without alpha or paired-chain data the features that could be detected were limited. The 87-base-pair reads could not distinguish some IMGT-functional V segments, including TRBV6-2 and TRBV6-3, so those segments were excluded. A few of the identified cytomegalovirus-associated TCR beta chains were confirmed in vitro to be specific for cytomegalovirus antigens. A later genetic analysis associated a missense DCLRE1C variant with V-gene and J-gene trimming of TCR beta chains, and an independent cohort replicated the association. Most TCR sequences were seen in very few donors, while some public TCRs were found in many individuals. The study listed approximately 160 TCR beta chains as associated with cytomegalovirus. Linkage disequilibrium might explain the correlated functional status among segregating V segments, but an unknown experimental factor could not be excluded. A further reported finding was that TCR beta sequences accurately predicted the HLA-A and HLA-B alleles for most subjects in the first cohort.

From the germline V gene, CDR1 is SNHLY and CDR2 is FYNNEI. V is shortened by 8 bases, J by 3 bases, and the region joining them spans 14 bases. Measured from the cysteine to the phenylalanine, the CDR3 is 13 residues long. Just the 39-base CDR3 DNA is kept, in frame starting at base 1. Preparation of the library involved the immunoSEQ multiplex PCR assay. For the multiplex PCR, a mixture combining 60 forward primers for TCR Vbeta segments and 13 reverse primers for TCR Jbeta segments was used. The CDR3 region of rearranged TCR beta genes was amplified from genomic DNA with a multiplex PCR assay. On the Illumina HiSeq System, the amplified TCR beta libraries were sequenced as 87-base-pair reads. Turning to the authors' computational methods: A later analysis tallied 80 million to 95 million unique TCR beta chains across the 550 to 850 repertoires, and around 9.9 million of those chains were shared by two or more donors. Raw reads were error-corrected and collapsed into unique sequences with a nearest-neighbor algorithm that merged closely related sequences to remove PCR and sequencing errors. Alignment of CDR3 sequences to IMGT reference sequences was used to assign V, D and J gene segments. For a sequence to be retained, a match of at least six nucleotides to both a V gene segment and a J gene segment was required. A rearrangement was called productive if the CDR3 had no stop codons and remained in frame with V and J, and every other rearrangement was called non-productive. CDR3 was defined by IMGT convention, running from the second conserved V-encoded cysteine to the conserved J-encoded phenylalanine. The earlier analysis of 500 to 750 of the donors excluded any sequence lacking an unambiguous match to a single V gene segment. In an earlier analysis of several hundred of the donors, V segments were called functional above 56.7% productive rearrangements and were called segregating when the between-donor standard deviation exceeded 5%. A statistical classification framework was developed to diagnose cytomegalovirus status using the catalog of TCR beta chain sequences. V and J gene assignment, in a later analysis, came from comparing TCR nucleotide sequences with IMGT/GENE-DB human TR gene sequences. Using the TCRdist pipeline, a later analysis assigned CDR3 sequences along with most-parsimonious VDJ recombination scenarios. In a later analysis, every TCR beta chain was defined by the combination of its CDR3 amino acid sequence and its V-gene family, and reads without a unique V-gene family were dropped. In a later analysis, fewer than 600 highly shared, low-generation-probability nucleotide sequences were removed to address suspected cross-contamination and a sequencing artifact. For each public chain, a later analysis derived a clonal expansion index from normalized ranks of inferred template counts within each repertoire. In a later analysis, generation probabilities were computed with a VDJ recombination model fitted to out-of-frame rearrangements, and the resulting probabilities were checked against IGoR. In a later analysis, TCR-TCR, TCR-HLA and TCR-CMV co-occurrence was scored with hypergeometric tests, and a repertoire-size bias correction was applied to TCR pairs. A later analysis estimated false discovery rates by permuting HLA or CMV assignments 20 times. In a later analysis, co-occurring TCRs were grouped using DBSCAN, and TCRdist sequence similarity was added for clustering within HLA-allele-positive subsets. Repertoires with fewer than 30,000 or more than 120,000 public chains were left out of co-occurrence clustering, as were a few repertoires with anomalous nucleotide sharing. The source is immuneACCESS, and TCRdb retained only in-frame sequences with V and J called. Part of the clones is not carried over; for the studies checked, unresolved V genes explain less than half of this, and the remainder is unexplained. That table furnishes V, J and clone size, whereas the DNA furnished D and trimming. For this sample there are around 100,000 clones; approximately 84% appear just once. Roughly 5.3% of the sample rests with the top ten.

The sample consisted of PBMCs. This receptor was identified in a woman between 18 and 30 years old in good health and CMV-seropositive. Recombination linked TRBV2 to TRBJ2-7; the best D guess is TRBD2, with 6 bases matching. The CDR3 has the sequence CASGRDRFYEQYF. The nucleotides are TGTGCCAGCGGGCGGGACCGATTCTACGAGCAGTACTTC. Reference TRBV2 and TRBJ2-7 proteins supply the regions before and after the CDR3; the full variable domain is: EPEVTQTPSHQVTQMGQEVILRCVPISNHLYFYWYRQILGQKVEFLVSFYNNEISEKSEIFDDQFSVERPDGSNFTLKIRSTKLEDSAMYFCASGRDRFYEQYFGPGTRLTVT.